This TCR beta chain was sequenced for a study of STAT5B mutations in CD4+ large granular lymphocyte leukemia. General study points: 8/27 top patient clones versus 2/35 control clones were TRBV06-family. Patient CD4-sorted repertoires stayed more clonal than healthy ones after leukemic-clone removal.

Concerning this clone itself: Its target is not known.

Per germline, CDR1 MNHEY and CDR2 SVGAGI. The CDR3 sequence is 13 residues long. V shed 5 bases and J 6 bases; nucleotides not matched to a gene: 6. Buffy coats from healthy blood donors served as controls. Per the study methods: Productive clonotypes were detectable down to 2.59 x 10-5 frequency. The data were produced by immunoSEQ multiplex PCR, yet TCRdb's version contains in-frame clones alone and is incomplete. V and J calls and clone size are copied from that table; D and trimming were computed from the DNA. This sample yields about 21,000 clones, of which about 71% are seen a single time; about 4% belongs to the top ten.

Input material: CD4+ T cells from blood buffy coats. The clonotype was recovered from a human donor in good health. The V gene is TRBV6-5, the J gene TRBJ1-2; TRBD1 matches at 7 bases. This chain's CDR3 is CASSRQGGNGYTF. CDR3 DNA: TGTGCCAGCAGTCGACAGGGAGGAAATGGCTACACCTTC.